A single sample is the source of the 30 T cell receptor beta chains below, sequenced in a study of T-cell reconstitution after alpha-beta-depleted transplantation in children. Unique molecular identifiers were used in preparing the TCRbeta library. TCRdb recomputed calls from the PCR reads with MiXCR, one row per CDR3 protein. Among approximately 300,000 distinct CDR3 sequences, 11% were seen once, and the ten largest hold 23%. The sample in question was peripheral blood, obtained 180 days after TCRalphabeta/CD19-depleted stem cell transplant. These receptors were taken from a male patient between 2 and 10 years old who had a stem cell transplant for chronic granulomatous disease, so the T cells may come from the graft donor.

This clonotype is deemed medium-sized (0.01 to 0.1%). The chain couples TRBV29-1 to TRBJ2-1, with 14 bases matching TRBD2. The CDR3 has 16 amino acids. Germline trimming cut 7 bases from V and 0 bases from J; bases unmatched to any gene: 5. CDR1 SQVTM and CDR2 ANQGSEA come from the germline V gene. In DNA form, the CDR3 reads TGCAGCGCTGACGGGACTAGCGGGAGCTCCTACAATGAGCAGTTCTTC. Translated: CSADGTSGSSYNEQFF.

Ten or more counts support this clonotype. The V and J genes are TRBV2 and TRBJ2-1; 8 nucleotides line up with TRBD2. The CDR3 is 15 residues long. Germline CDR1 SNHLY, CDR2 FYNNEI. The V segment lost 5 bases and the J segment 2 bases; nucleotides outside the gene matches: 5. The CDR3 nucleotides read TGTGCCAGCAGTAGTCTAGCGGGTCCCTACAATGAGCAGTTCTTC. Protein: CASSSLAGPYNEQFF.

In its sample, this clonotype was seen many times. The rearrangement uses TRBV20-1 and TRBJ2-7; 11 nucleotides agree with TRBD2. The V segment lost 3 bases and the J segment 0 bases; nucleotides outside the gene matches: 1. The CDR3 contains 14 residues. The V gene's germline CDR1 is DFQATT and CDR2 SNEGSKA (reference sequence). The CDR3 spells CSARGLADSYEQYF. In nucleotides, the CDR3 is TGCAGTGCTAGGGGACTAGCGGACTCCTACGAGCAGTACTTC.

In this sample, this clonotype turned up many times. For the CDR3, the DNA is TGCAGTGCTACAGGGAAGGGGAATGAGCAGTTCTTC. It specifies CSATGKGNEQFF. The chain combines TRBV20-1 with TRBJ2-1; D is perhaps TRBD1 (5 bases). The germline V gene has CDR1 DFQATT and CDR2 SNEGSKA (reference sequence). This CDR3 is 12 amino acids long. V lost 4 bases, J lost 7 bases, and 11 bases lay in between.

This clonotype has a count of ten or more. This rearrangement joins TRBV29-1 to TRBJ2-2; 7 nucleotides agree with TRBD1. The CDR3 has 14 residues. The trim removed 5 bases at V and 5 bases at J, leaving 8 bases unmatched. Per the germline V gene, CDR1 is SQVTM and CDR2 is ANQGSEA. CDR3 sequence: CSVTGTERTGELFF. As DNA, the CDR3 is TGCAGCGTTACCGGGACAGAGAGAACCGGGGAGCTGTTTTTT.

The table lists this clonotype with many counts. The rearrangement uses TRBV5-1 and TRBJ2-5; 7 bases line up with TRBD1. Germline V CDR1 and CDR2: SGHRS, YFSETQ. The CDR3 length is 14 residues. The V gene end was trimmed by 4 bases and the J gene end by 1 base; junction bases not matched to a gene: 4. CDR3 in amino acids: CASSRTGTQETQYF. In nucleotides, the CDR3 is TGCGCCAGCAGCCGGACAGGCACCCAAGAGACCCAGTACTTC.

This clonotype was seen many times. This rearrangement joins TRBV29-1 to TRBJ2-1, with 7 bases aligning to TRBD1. The CDR3 contains 12 residues. With V trimmed by 1 base and J by 7 bases, 1 base remained unmatched. Germline CDR1 reads SQVTM; CDR2 reads ANQGSEA. CDR3 bases: TGCAGCGTTGAAGTCAGGGGGAATGAGCAGTTCTTC. Its translation: CSVEVRGNEQFF.

This clonotype was observed many times. The V gene is TRBV20-1, the J gene TRBJ2-3; 13 bases line up with TRBD2. After removal of 0 bases from V and 5 bases from J, the junction contained 5 bases not matched to a gene. Germline values: CDR1 DFQATT, CDR2 SNEGSKA (reference sequence). The CDR3 covers 16 residues. DNA for the CDR3: TGCAGTGCTAGAGACTGGACTAGCGGGAGCGGAGATACGCAGTATTTT. This translates into CSARDWTSGSGDTQYF.

This clonotype has ten or more counts. This sequence joins TRBV29-1 and TRBJ1-2, with TRBD1 identical over 8 bases. CDR1 SQVTM and CDR2 ANQGSEA come from the germline V gene. Trimming at V came to 7 bases and at J to 0 bases, leaving 4 bases not matched to a gene. The CDR3 extends over 13 amino acids. The CDR3 nucleotides read TGCAGCGCTGGGACAGGAGCTAACTATGGCTACACCTTC. Protein: CSAGTGANYGYTF.

The chain couples TRBV2 to TRBJ2-1; no clear D gene. The CDR3 totals 12 residues. CDR1 is SNHLY, CDR2 FYNNEI, per germline. V was clipped by 7 bases and J by 5 bases, with 9 bases between them. The CDR3 spells CASKPQHNEQFF. The CDR3 DNA is TGTGCCAGCAAGCCCCAACACAATGAGCAGTTCTTC.

This clonotype was observed at least ten times. V and J are TRBV11-2 and TRBJ2-5; 7 nucleotides line up with TRBD1. The CDR3 consists of 15 residues. V shed 2 bases and J 2 bases; nucleotides not matched to a gene: 5. From germline, CDR1 is SGHAT and CDR2 FQNNGV. CDR3 DNA: TGTGCCAGCAGCTTATGGGGGACAGAGCAAGAGACCCAGTACTTC. This codes for CASSLWGTEQETQYF. The variable domain in full, completed from reference TRBV11-2 and TRBJ2-5, reads EAGVAQSPRYKIIEKRQSVAFWCNPISGHATLYWYQQILGQGPKLLIQFQNNGVVDDSQLPKDRFSAERLKGVDSTLKIQPAKLEDSAVYLCASSLWGTEQETQYFGPGTRLLVL.

Points on this clonotype: A much bigger clone sits one base away, suggesting this may be a read error. The CDR3 region has the DNA TGCAGCGTCCATACGGGTTTGGGCAAAAACATTCAGAACTTC. Amino acid sequence: CSVHTGLGKNIQNF. J is TRBJ2-4 and V is TRBV29-1; D remains ambiguous. This CDR3 has 14 residues. Germline V gene lookup returns CDR1 SQVTM and CDR2 ANQGSEA.

This clonotype showed up many times. J is TRBJ1-1 and V is TRBV18, with 9 nucleotides matching TRBD1. The CDR3 runs to 17 residues. The germline V gene has CDR1 KGHSH and CDR2 LQKENI. The J segment lost 1 base and the V segment lost 2 bases, leaving 8 bases of the junction unmatched. The CDR3 bases are TGTGCCAGCTCACCATTAGGTTGGGGACAGGGGAACACTGAAGCTTTCTTT. Its protein is CASSPLGWGQGNTEAFF. Supplemented by reference TRBV18 and TRBJ1-1, the full variable domain reads NAGVMQNPRHLVRRRGQEARLRCSPMKGHSHVYWYRQLPEEGLKFMVYLQKENIIDESGMPKERFSAEFPKEGPSILRIQQVVRGDSAAYFCASSPLGWGQGNTEAFFGQGTRLTVV.

In this sample, this clonotype turned up many times. CDR3 coding DNA: TGTGCCAGCAGCCCAGCCCCACTAGCGGGGGCCTACGAGCAGTACTTC. It translates to CASSPAPLAGAYEQYF. The rearrangement links TRBV7-2 to TRBJ2-7; 11 bases agree with TRBD2. CDR3 size: 16 residues. Germline values: CDR1 SGHTA, CDR2 FQGNSA. Trimming at V came to 5 bases and at J to 2 bases, leaving 8 bases not matched to a gene.

Many counts were recorded for this clonotype. The chain employs TRBV12-3 or TRBV12-4 and TRBJ2-7; D is unresolved. This CDR3 is 14 amino acids long. Trimming pared 6 bases from V and 2 bases from J, leaving 14 bases between. The CDR3, as DNA: TGTGCCAGCAGCCCCGACTTAAACCCCTACGAGCAGTACTTC. Protein sequence: CASSPDLNPYEQYF.

As for this clonotype: This may stem from a read error, because a much larger clone lies one nucleotide away. The V and J genes are TRBV7-2 and TRBJ2-1; D ambiguous. V lost 5 bases and J lost 5, with 16 bases in between. The CDR3 length is 15 residues. Germline CDR1 is SGHTA and CDR2 is FQGNSA. The CDR3 DNA reads TGTGCCAGCAGCCCCCCCTGGACCCCCAACAATGAGCAGTTCTTC. Encoded protein: CASSPPWTPNNEQFF.

This clonotype was counted only a few times. One end of the junction does not line up with germline, which may come from a read error. The chain couples TRBV7-8 to TRBJ2-2, with TRBD2 matching over 10 bases. Germline assignment: CDR1 SGHVS and CDR2 FQNEAQ. The CDR3 has 15 residues. The CDR3 sequence: CASRDSGRRGGERFF. The CDR3 DNA reads TGTGCCAGCAGAGATAGCGGGAGGAGGGGCGGGGAGCGGTTTTTT.

This clonotype was recorded at least ten times. The chain has TRBV29-1 and TRBJ2-5; a weak D match, TRBD2 (6 bases). The germline V and J ends were trimmed by 3 bases and 3 bases, with 11 bases remaining between them. CDR1 and CDR2 from the germline V gene are SQVTM and ANQGSEA. CDR3 size: 13 residues. In DNA form, the CDR3 reads TGCAGCGTTGAGGCTAGCGTCAAAGAGACCCAGTACTTC. Translation: CSVEASVKETQYF.

Concerning this clonotype: A read error is possible here, since a much larger clone lies one base away. Given the absence of the conserved phenylalanine or tryptophan at the CDR3 end, a read error is likely. This chain joins TRBV7-9 and TRBJ1-1; no firm D call. CDR1 is SEHNR and CDR2 is FQNEAQ in the germline V gene (reference sequence). This CDR3 spans 13 amino acids. V lost 5 bases to trimming and J lost 1 base, with 8 bases between them. The CDR3 here is CASSPRENTEAFI. The CDR3 DNA reads TGTGCCAGCAGCCCCCGGGAGAACACTGAAGCTTTCATT.

This clonotype was recorded many times. This rearrangement joins TRBV2 to TRBJ2-7; the D gene is possibly TRBD1 (6 bases). Germline loops: CDR1 SNHLY, CDR2 FYNNEI. Trimming pared 6 bases from V and 0 bases from J, leaving 12 bases between. This CDR3 comprises 14 residues. CDR3 sequence reads: CASRRTDSSYEQYF. The DNA for the CDR3 is TGTGCCAGCAGGAGGACGGACAGCTCCTACGAGCAGTACTTC.

This clonotype was seen at least ten times. The chain carries TRBV9 and TRBJ2-3; D ambiguous. The ends were cut back, 0 bases at V and 0 bases at J, with 2 bases in the middle. The germline CDR1 and CDR2 sequences are SGDLS and YYNGEE. This CDR3 region has 13 residues. CDR3 protein: CASSVGSTDTQYF. Here the CDR3 DNA reads TGTGCCAGCAGCGTAGGTAGCACAGATACGCAGTATTTT.

This clonotype was counted ten times or more. V is TRBV3-1 and J is TRBJ2-5; possible D gene TRBD1, 5 bases. The V end lost 3 bases, the J end lost 0 bases, and 11 bases lay between the germline ends. Germline V gene sequence: CDR1 LGHDT, CDR2 YNNKEL (reference sequence). The CDR3 spans 15 residues. CDR3 in amino acids: CASSHQTANQETQYF. The CDR3 bases are TGTGCCAGCAGCCATCAGACAGCAAACCAAGAGACCCAGTACTTC.

This clonotype has at least ten counts. This chain connects TRBV12-3 or TRBV12-4 to TRBJ2-3, with D perhaps TRBD2 (6 bases). Trimming took off 3 bases at V and 6 bases at J, with 16 bases between the two ends. CDR3 length: 15 amino acids. The CDR3 here is CASSFLGSGRDTQYF. The CDR3 nucleotides read TGTGCCAGCAGTTTCCTAGGGAGCGGGCGGGATACGCAGTATTTT.

This clonotype was counted ten times or more. The chain has TRBV25-1 and TRBJ2-1; D is perhaps TRBD2 (5 bases). Germline CDR1 reads MGHDK; CDR2 reads SYGVNS. This CDR3 comprises 16 residues. Between the trimmed V and J ends, which lost 4 bases and 3 bases, there was a span of 16 bases. CDR3 bases: TGTGCCAGCAGTGCGCCCCACAGCGGCAGCTACAATGAGCAGTTCTTC. Encoded protein: CASSAPHSGSYNEQFF.

This clonotype turned up a few times. V gene TRBV2 combines with J gene TRBJ2-7; D is unresolved. Germline CDR1 is SNHLY and CDR2 is FYNNEI. There are 14 residues in the CDR3. Trimming pared 6 bases from V and 1 base from J, leaving 13 bases between. The CDR3 DNA is TGTGCCAGCAGGCTGGATATGACTTCCTACGAGCAGTACTTC. Amino acids: CASRLDMTSYEQYF.

This clonotype was seen ten or more times. The CDR3 region is CASSLEGTSGSKRGHNEQFF. The DNA of the CDR3 is TGTGCCAGCAGCTTAGAGGGGACTAGCGGGAGTAAGAGGGGTCACAATGAGCAGTTCTTC. The chain has TRBV7-8 and TRBJ2-1; 14 positions agree with TRBD2. CDR1 is SGHVS, CDR2 FQNEAQ, per germline. Trimming took 1 base from V and 5 from J; bases not matched to a gene: 13. CDR3 length: 20 amino acids. Full variable domain (remainder filled in from reference TRBV7-8 and TRBJ2-1): GAGVSQSPRYKVAKRGQDVALRCDPISGHVSLFWYQQALGQGPEFLTYFQNEAQLDKSGLPSDRFFAERPEGSVSTLKIQRTQQEDSAVYLCASSLEGTSGSKRGHNEQFFGPGTRLTVL.

This clonotype was picked up many times. The gene calls are TRBV30 and TRBJ2-1, with TRBD2 as a possible D gene (6 bases). V lost 0 bases, J lost 1 base, and 7 bases lay in between. This CDR3 spans 14 amino acids. CDR1 is GTSNPN and CDR2 is SVGIG in the germline V gene (reference sequence). The CDR3 region has the DNA TGTGCCTGGAGTGTGGGGACTTCCTACAATGAGCAGTTCTTC. This sequence encodes CAWSVGTSYNEQFF.

Many counts were recorded for this clonotype. The chain's CDR3 is CASSQALGTSVQRSSYEQYF. The CDR3 region has the DNA TGTGCCAGCAGCCAGGCGCTGGGGACTAGCGTCCAAAGAAGCTCCTACGAGCAGTACTTC. This chain uses TRBV4-2 with TRBJ2-7; 10 bases line up with TRBD2. The CDR3 consists of 20 residues. V lost 3 bases, J lost 0 bases, and 17 bases stayed unmatched. Germline lookup yields CDR1 LGHNA and CDR2 YNFKEQ.

Remarks on this clonotype: This could be a read error, since a much larger clone is one nucleotide away. The chain combines TRBV4-1 with TRBJ1-5; D not certain. V was trimmed by 1 base and J by 6 bases, leaving 13 bases between them. CDR3 length: 15 residues. CDR1 is MGHRA, CDR2 YSYEKL, per germline. The CDR3 nucleotides read TGCGCCAGCAGCCAAGTCTTGCAGGCCCCTCAGCCCCAGCATTTT. It translates to CASSQVLQAPQPQHF.

This clonotype was picked up many times. The chain employs TRBV28 and TRBJ2-3; TRBD2 matches at 10 bases. This CDR3 has 17 amino acids. In germline, CDR1 is MDHEN, CDR2 SYDVKM. Germline trimming cut 6 bases from V and 1 base from J; bases unmatched to any gene: 10. The CDR3 DNA sequence: TGTGCCAGCAGCCGTAAACCTAGCGGGAGTCGCACAGATACGCAGTATTTT. Its protein product is CASSRKPSGSRTDTQYF.